A single sample is the source of the 16 T cell receptor beta chains below, sequenced in a study of cytomegalovirus exposure and HLA in healthy donors. Primers included in the PCR were 60 Vbeta and 13 Jbeta primers. Clones were read by immunoSEQ multiplex PCR, and TCRdb kept only the in-frame ones, dropping some. This sample has 150,000 to 160,000 clones, with about 83% found just once. The sample was PBMCs. The receptors derive from a woman aged 40 to 50 in good health and CMV-seronegative.

The chain combines TRBV27 with TRBJ2-7; the match to TRBD1 covers 9 bases. In germline, CDR1 is MNHEY, CDR2 SMNVEV (reference sequence). V shed 2 bases and J 2 bases; nucleotides not matched to a gene: 4. The CDR3 length is 15 residues. The CDR3 DNA reads as TGTGCCAGCAGTTTACGGAGACAGGGGGCCTACGAGCAGTACTTC. Translating gives CASSLRRQGAYEQYF.

This clone was observed a few times. The chain joins TRBV10-3 to TRBJ1-1, with 10 bases fitting TRBD1. V was pared by 6 bases and J by 7 bases, with 5 bases of the junction left unmatched. Germline V lookup: CDR1 ENHRY, CDR2 SYGVKD. The CDR3 contains 13 residues. CDR3 loop: CAIRPTGGSEAFF. DNA of the CDR3: TGTGCCATCAGGCCGACAGGGGGCAGTGAAGCTTTCTTT.

This chain's CDR3 is CASSEGATEAFF. In DNA, the CDR3 is TGTGCCAGCAGTGAGGGGGCCACTGAAGCTTTCTTT. V and J are TRBV28 and TRBJ1-1; 7 bases align to TRBD1. CDR1 MDHEN and CDR2 SYDVKM come from the germline V gene. V gave up 5 bases and J gave up 4 bases; unmatched junction bases: 1. The length of the CDR3 is 12 residues.

CDR3 in DNA: TGTGCCAGCAGCAGGGGGACAGACACTGAAGCTTTCTTT. Protein sequence: CASSRGTDTEAFF. The V gene is TRBV5-6, the J gene TRBJ1-1, with 7 bases matching TRBD1. The V and J ends lost 4 bases and 3 bases, in that order; junction bases with no gene match: 3. In germline, CDR1 is SGHDT, CDR2 YYEEEE. This CDR3 is 13 amino acids long. Based on the CDR3 plus reference TRBV5-6 and TRBJ1-1, the full variable domain is DAGVTQSPTHLIKTRGQQVTLRCSPKSGHDTVSWYQQALGQGPQFIFQYYEEEERQRGNFPDRFSGHQFPNYSSELNVNALLLGDSALYLCASSRGTDTEAFFGQGTRLTVV.

The J gene is TRBJ1-2, the V gene TRBV27; 7 nucleotides match TRBD1. The V segment lost 7 bases and the J segment 4 bases; nucleotides outside the gene matches: 6. CDR3 size: 13 residues. Germline loops: CDR1 MNHEY, CDR2 SMNVEV (reference sequence). CDR3 nucleotide sequence: TGTGCCAGCAAGACGACAGGGAGCTATGGCTACACCTTC. As protein: CASKTTGSYGYTF.

This clone was seen more than once but under ten times. The rearrangement joins TRBV5-6 to TRBJ1-1, with D maybe TRBD1 (6 bases). Germline V gives CDR1 SGHDT, CDR2 YYEEEE. Trimming cost V 2 bases and J 1 base, with 12 bases left between them. This CDR3 comprises 15 residues. CDR3 DNA sequence: TGTGCCAGCAGCTTATGGGTCAGGGGGAACACTGAAGCTTTCTTT. Encoded protein: CASSLWVRGNTEAFF.

The genes are TRBV28 and TRBJ1-1; 7 bases line up with TRBD1. The V and J ends lost 8 bases and 2 bases, in that order; junction bases with no gene match: 8. Per germline, CDR1 MDHEN and CDR2 SYDVKM. The CDR3 extends over 14 amino acids. The CDR3 is CASGTRTGNTEAFF. In nucleotides, the CDR3 is TGTGCCAGCGGGACCAGGACAGGTAACACTGAAGCTTTCTTT.

The chain uses TRBV5-1 and TRBJ1-2; 8 bases fit TRBD1. The CDR3 totals 19 residues. V was pared by 4 bases and J by 0 bases, with 17 bases of the junction left unmatched. Per the germline V gene, CDR1 is SGHRS and CDR2 is YFSETQ. DNA for the CDR3: TGCGCCAGCAGCCCCAGACGGGGACAGGACACCTTGTCTAACTATGGCTACACCTTC. Residues: CASSPRRGQDTLSNYGYTF. The whole variable domain, filled in from reference TRBV5-1 and TRBJ1-2, reads KAGVTQTPRYLIKTRGQQVTLSCSPISGHRSVSWYQQTPGQGLQFLFEYFSETQRNKGNFPGRFSGRQFSNSRSEMNVSTLELGDSALYLCASSPRRGQDTLSNYGYTFGSGTRLTVV.

To note about this clone: One end of the junction fails to match germline, which may point to a read error. V and J are TRBV4-1 and TRBJ1-1; 11 nucleotides match TRBD1. Germline V gene sequence: CDR1 MGHRA, CDR2 YSYEKL. CDR3 length equals 15 residues. Here the CDR3 reads CASRQGQGANTEAFF. Here the CDR3 DNA reads TGCGCCAGCAGACAAGGACAGGGGGCGAACACTGAAGCTTTCTTT.

The V gene is TRBV13, the J gene TRBJ1-2, with a tentative D call TRBD1 (6 bases). The CDR3 loop spans 13 amino acids. Germline loops: CDR1 PRHDT, CDR2 FYEKMQ (reference sequence). The germline V and J ends were trimmed by 5 bases and 3 bases, with 10 bases remaining between them. Written as DNA, the CDR3 is TGTGCCAGCAGCAAGGACAGTTACTATGGCTACACCTTC. Translating gives CASSKDSYYGYTF. Using reference TRBV13 and TRBJ1-2 for the parts outside the CDR3, the full variable domain is AAGVIQSPRHLIKEKRETATLKCYPIPRHDTVYWYQQGPGQDPQFLISFYEKMQSDKGSIPDRFSAQQFSDYHSELNMSSLELGDSALYFCASSKDSYYGYTFGSGTRLTVV.

The J gene is TRBJ1-2, the V gene TRBV7-9; a possible D gene is TRBD1 (5 bases). V was pared by 1 base and J by 2 bases, with 17 bases between. The CDR3 consists of 17 residues. Germline-derived CDR1 and CDR2 are SEHNR and FQNEAQ (reference sequence). The CDR3 nucleotides are TGTGCCAGCAGCTTAGTAAGGACACGTATAGCCAACTATGGCTACACCTTC. Its translation is CASSLVRTRIANYGYTF.

The table lists this clone with a few counts. The chain joins TRBV5-4 to TRBJ1-1; 10 bases match TRBD1. This CDR3 comprises 15 residues. Per the germline V gene, CDR1 is SGHNT and CDR2 is YYREEE (reference sequence). The J segment lost 3 bases and the V segment lost 4 bases, leaving 6 bases of the junction unmatched. As DNA, the CDR3 is TGTGCCAGCAGCCCCTGGACAGGGGGATACACTGAAGCTTTCTTT. Its protein is CASSPWTGGYTEAFF. Variable domain in full (rest from reference TRBV5-4 and TRBJ1-1): ETGVTQSPTHLIKTRGQQVTLRCSSQSGHNTVSWYQQALGQGPQFIFQYYREEENGRGNFPPRFSGLQFPNYSSELNVNALELDDSALYLCASSPWTGGYTEAFFGQGTRLTVV.

The rearrangement links TRBV4-1 to TRBJ1-1; 8 bases fit TRBD1. V lost 0 bases to trimming and J lost 3 bases; unmatched junction nucleotides: 0. The CDR3 has 14 residues. Germline CDR1 is MGHRA and CDR2 is YSYEKL. The CDR3 spells CASSQEDRDTEAFF. The CDR3 coding sequence is TGCGCCAGCAGCCAAGAGGACAGGGACACTGAAGCTTTCTTT.

V and J are TRBV2 and TRBJ2-5, with D possibly TRBD2 on 5 matching bases. Germline loops: CDR1 SNHLY, CDR2 FYNNEI. This CDR3 is 14 amino acids long. V was shortened by 6 bases and J by 5 bases, with 16 bases between the two germline ends. The CDR3 region is CASRTTILLETQYF. DNA of the CDR3: TGTGCCAGCAGGACGACTATCTTGTTGGAGACCCAGTACTTC.

The chain carries TRBV13 and TRBJ2-7; 7 bases line up with TRBD2. V lost 4 bases to trimming and J lost 10 bases; unmatched junction nucleotides: 13. CDR1 is PRHDT, CDR2 FYEKMQ, per germline (reference sequence). This CDR3 spans 14 amino acids. CDR3 DNA sequence: TGTGCCAGCAGCTCCCGGGACTACGCTCAGGTTCAGTACTTC. Amino acid sequence: CASSSRDYAQVQYF. The full variable domain, its missing parts supplied by reference TRBV13 and TRBJ2-7, is AAGVIQSPRHLIKEKRETATLKCYPIPRHDTVYWYQQGPGQDPQFLISFYEKMQSDKGSIPDRFSAQQFSDYHSELNMSSLELGDSALYFCASSSRDYAQVQYFGPGTRLTVT.

The CDR3 nucleotides read TGTGCCAGCAGCTTATTAGCGGGGGGGCTCTACGAGCAGTACTTC. Translating it yields CASSLLAGGLYEQYF. This sequence joins TRBV11-1 and TRBJ2-7; 11 bases are shared with TRBD2. The CDR3 is 15 residues long. Germline values: CDR1 SGHAT, CDR2 FQDESV (reference sequence). Unmatched junction bases numbered 3, after V lost 2 bases and J lost 3 bases.